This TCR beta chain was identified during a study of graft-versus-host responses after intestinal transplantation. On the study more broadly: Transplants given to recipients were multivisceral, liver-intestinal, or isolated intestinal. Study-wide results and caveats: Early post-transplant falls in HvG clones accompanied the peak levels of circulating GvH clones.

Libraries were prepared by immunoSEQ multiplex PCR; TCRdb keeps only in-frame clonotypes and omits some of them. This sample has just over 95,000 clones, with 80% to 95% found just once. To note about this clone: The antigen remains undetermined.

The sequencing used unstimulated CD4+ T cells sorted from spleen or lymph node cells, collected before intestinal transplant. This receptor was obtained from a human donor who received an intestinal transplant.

Written as DNA, the CDR3 is TGTGCCAGCAGCTTGTCCTCAGTGAACACTGAAGCTTTCTTT. Translation gives CASSLSSVNTEAFF. V and J are TRBV6-4 and TRBJ1-1; D is unresolved. Trimming pared 6 bases from V and 0 bases from J, leaving 11 bases between. Per germline, CDR1 MRHNA and CDR2 SNTAGT. This CDR3 has 14 residues.